This T cell receptor beta chain was profiled in a study of post-analysis software for immune sequencing data. The germline CDR1 and CDR2 sequences are LGHDT and YNNKEL (reference sequence). This CDR3 is built from 14 residues. Germline trimming cut 1 base from V and 6 bases from J; bases unmatched to any gene: 3. General study findings and limits: Strong co-clustering by F measure was evident for samples that had been prepared in the same batch. Among about 5 TRBV segments more frequent in patients than controls were TRBV5-6, TRBV5-1 and TRBV20-1.

Unique molecular identifiers tagged the TCR beta cDNA libraries. The authors obtained roughly 0.5 million cDNA molecules from roughly 1.1 to 9.2 million T cells. TCRdb recomputed calls from the PCR reads with MiXCR, one row per CDR3 protein. The table shows some 370,000 distinct CDR3 sequences, with about a third occurring only once. As concerns this clonotype: Its antigen is unknown.

This sequence joins TRBV3-1 and TRBJ2-1; 7 nucleotides line up with TRBD2. This TCR came from a girl aged 10-17 years with multiple sclerosis. Sequences were obtained from blood. This CDR3 is CASSQGGTINEQFF. As DNA, the CDR3 is TGTGCCAGCAGCCAAGGTGGGACTATCAATGAGCAGTTCTTC.